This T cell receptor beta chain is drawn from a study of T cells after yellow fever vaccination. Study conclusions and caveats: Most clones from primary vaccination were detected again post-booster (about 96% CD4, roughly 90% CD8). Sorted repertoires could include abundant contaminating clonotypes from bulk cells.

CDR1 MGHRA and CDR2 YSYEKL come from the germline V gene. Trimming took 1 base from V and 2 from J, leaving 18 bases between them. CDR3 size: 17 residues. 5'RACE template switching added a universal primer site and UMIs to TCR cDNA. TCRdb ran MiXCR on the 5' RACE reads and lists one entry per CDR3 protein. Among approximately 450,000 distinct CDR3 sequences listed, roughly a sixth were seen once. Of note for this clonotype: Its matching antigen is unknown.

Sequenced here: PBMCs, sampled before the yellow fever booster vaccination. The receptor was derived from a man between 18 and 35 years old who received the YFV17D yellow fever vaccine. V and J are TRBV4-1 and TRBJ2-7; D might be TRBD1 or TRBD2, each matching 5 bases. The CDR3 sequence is CASSQGDLLNRPYEQYF. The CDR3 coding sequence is TGCGCCAGCAGCCAAGGGGACCTCCTGAACAGGCCCTACGAGCAGTACTTC.